Shown below are 5 T cell receptor beta chains from a single sample sequenced in a study of PD-1 blockade in classical Hodgkin lymphoma. Sample time point: newly diagnosed, previously untreated cHL patient sample. From thawed PBMCs, CD8+ T cells were isolated by magnetic negative selection. The table came from immunoSEQ multiplex PCR; TCRdb's copy has only in-frame clones and leaves some out. The sample carries about 21,000 clones, 85% to 90% recorded once. The sample consisted of CD8+ T cells from blood. Receptor source: a human donor with classical Hodgkin lymphoma.

CDR3 nucleotide sequence: TGTGCCAGCGCTGGGGATCTCTACGAGCAGTACTTC. Translated: CASAGDLYEQYF. The chain has TRBV2 and TRBJ2-7, with D unclear. Trimming stripped 8 bases from V and 3 bases from J, with 11 bases between. The CDR3 extends over 12 amino acids. Per germline, CDR1 SNHLY and CDR2 FYNNEI.

The chain recombines TRBV28 with TRBJ2-7; D is unclear. The CDR3 is 18 amino acids. Germline CDR1 is MDHEN and CDR2 is SYDVKM. V lost 2 bases and J lost 0, with 20 bases in between. The CDR3 protein is CASSLPSRSAQSSYEQYF. The CDR3 DNA is TGTGCCAGCAGTTTACCCTCGAGGAGCGCCCAGAGCTCCTACGAGCAGTACTTC.

The gene calls are TRBV27 and TRBJ1-4; D unresolved. The germline V gene has CDR1 MNHEY and CDR2 SMNVEV (reference sequence). With 1 base removed from V and 11 bases from J, the gap between germline ends came to 14 bases. The CDR3 is made up of 14 amino acids. CDR3 protein: CASSLLGQNGKLFF. The CDR3 nucleotides are TGTGCCAGCAGTTTATTAGGGCAAAATGGGAAACTGTTTTTT.

The chain is built from TRBV6-1 and TRBJ1-1; tentative D call: TRBD1 (5 bases). The CDR3 is 14 residues long. With 6 bases removed from V and 0 bases from J, the gap between germline ends came to 11 bases. Germline assignment: CDR1 MNHNS and CDR2 SASEGT. The CDR3 loop is CASSIWGVNTEAFF. In DNA, the CDR3 is TGTGCCAGCAGCATCTGGGGCGTGAACACTGAAGCTTTCTTT.

The rearrangement uses TRBV7-9 and TRBJ2-1; D is perhaps TRBD1 or TRBD2 (5 bases each). This CDR3 has 15 residues. Trimming pared 7 bases from V and 4 bases from J, leaving 17 bases between. Germline CDR1 is SEHNR and CDR2 is FQNEAQ (reference sequence). The CDR3 region has the DNA TGTGCCAGCACCGACTGGGACCAGGAATACAATGAGCAGTTCTTC. Its protein is CASTDWDQEYNEQFF.